A single sample is the source of the 23 T cell receptor beta chains below, sequenced in a study of T cell responses to AZD1222 COVID-19 vaccine. Clones were read by immunoSEQ multiplex PCR, and TCRdb kept only the in-frame ones, dropping some. The sample yields approximately 180,000 clones, 75% to 90% seen once. Sequenced material: peripheral blood, taken on day 0 of AZD1222 vaccination. These receptors were taken from an adult in good health.

The chain has TRBV27 and TRBJ1-5; 11 nucleotides agree with TRBD1. This CDR3 has 15 residues. The germline V gene has CDR1 MNHEY and CDR2 SMNVEV (reference sequence). V shed 5 bases, J shed 6 bases, and the junction held 6 bases outside the gene matches. The CDR3 nucleotides are TGTGCCAGCAGTCAGGGACAGGGGGGGGGTCAGCCCCAGCATTTT. Translated, it gives CASSQGQGGGQPQHF.

CDR3 sequence: CASSSTGENGYTF. Written as DNA, the CDR3 is TGTGCCAGCAGCTCGACAGGGGAAAATGGCTACACCTTC. This chain uses TRBV5-4 with TRBJ1-2; 8 positions agree with TRBD1. This CDR3 comprises 13 residues. Germline lookup yields CDR1 SGHNT and CDR2 YYREEE (reference sequence). The junction had 4 bases not matched to a gene; V was cut back by 3 bases and J by 6 bases.

The rearrangement joins TRBV7-3 to TRBJ2-2; no definite D call. The CDR3 contains 13 residues. Germline values: CDR1 SGHTA, CDR2 FQGTGA. With 3 bases removed from V and 3 bases from J, the gap between germline ends came to 5 bases. The CDR3, as DNA: TGTGCCAGCAGCTTGTTGCACACCGGGGAGCTGTTTTTT. Amino acids: CASSLLHTGELFF.

The CDR3 sequence: CASSRDYRNIQYF. The CDR3, as DNA: TGTGCCAGCAGCCGGGACTATCGAAACATTCAGTACTTC. The J gene is TRBJ2-4, the V gene TRBV7-9; 7 bases match TRBD2. The ends lost 5 bases at V and 6 bases at J; junction bases unmatched: 4. Germline-derived CDR1 and CDR2 are SEHNR and FQNEAQ (reference sequence). The CDR3 loop spans 13 amino acids. Complete variable domain (other parts from reference TRBV7-9 and TRBJ2-4): DTGVSQNPRHKITKRGQNVTFRCDPISEHNRLYWYRQTLGQGPEFLTYFQNEAQLEKSRLLSDRFSAERPKGSFSTLEIQRTEQGDSAMYLCASSRDYRNIQYFGAGTRLSVL.

J is TRBJ2-7 and V is TRBV2; D perhaps matches TRBD1 (8 bases). The CDR3 has 15 amino acids. Between the trimmed V and J ends, which lost 10 bases and 6 bases, there was a span of 25 bases. Looked up from germline, CDR1 is SNHLY and CDR2 is FYNNEI. The CDR3 reads CATRRAGGGSTEQYF. CDR3 nucleotide sequence: TGTGCCACGCGCCGGGCAGGGGGCGGGAGTACCGAGCAGTACTTC.

The rearrangement joins TRBV19 to TRBJ1-2; 7 bases are a match to TRBD1. With V trimmed by 6 bases and J by 7 bases, 11 bases remained unmatched. CDR3 length equals 14 residues. Germline V lookup: CDR1 LNHDA, CDR2 SQIVND (reference sequence). The CDR3: CASRSDRLRGGYTF. The CDR3 region has the DNA TGTGCCAGTAGATCGGACAGGCTCCGGGGTGGCTACACCTTC.

The J gene is TRBJ2-7, the V gene TRBV19; 11 bases map to TRBD1. Germline CDR1 LNHDA, CDR2 SQIVND (reference sequence). Germline trimming cut 8 bases from V and 2 bases from J; bases unmatched to any gene: 8. The CDR3 is 15 amino acids. This CDR3 reads CASEGDRGDTYEQYF. CDR3 nucleotide sequence: TGTGCCAGTGAGGGGGACAGGGGGGATACCTACGAGCAGTACTTC.

This chain connects TRBV9 to TRBJ1-1; D not certain. Trimming removed 0 bases at V and 10 bases at J, with 13 bases between. From germline, CDR1 is SGDLS and CDR2 YYNGEE. The CDR3 length is 13 residues. The CDR3 sequence is CASSVGSGHRAFF. Written as DNA, the CDR3 is TGTGCCAGCAGCGTAGGGTCTGGGCACCGAGCTTTCTTT. The variable domain in full, completed from reference TRBV9 and TRBJ1-1, reads DSGVTQTPKHLITATGQRVTLRCSPRSGDLSVYWYQQSLDQGLQFLIQYYNGEERAKGNILERFSAQQFPDLHSELNLSSLELGDSALYFCASSVGSGHRAFFGQGTRLTVV.

This clone was detected many times. The V and J genes are TRBV30 and TRBJ2-7, with TRBD2 matching 7 bases. The trim removed 5 bases at V and 0 bases at J, leaving 7 bases unmatched. Per the germline V gene, CDR1 is GTSNPN and CDR2 is SVGIG (reference sequence). CDR3 length: 14 residues. The chain's CDR3 is CAWADTSVSYEQYF. The CDR3, as DNA: TGTGCCTGGGCAGACACTAGCGTCTCCTACGAGCAGTACTTC. Full variable domain (outside the CDR3, taken from reference TRBV30 and TRBJ2-7): SQTIHQWPATLVQPVGSPLSLECTVEGTSNPNLYWYRQAAGRGLQLLFYSVGIGQISSEVPQNLSASRPQDRQFILSSKKLLLSDSGFYLCAWADTSVSYEQYFGPGTRLTVT.

The chain joins TRBV27 to TRBJ1-3; no definite D call. Germline CDR1 and CDR2: MNHEY and SMNVEV (reference sequence). V lost 6 bases and J 4 bases, leaving 10 bases between the germline ends. The CDR3 extends over 13 amino acids. The CDR3 spells CASSRGAGNTIYF. CDR3 coding DNA: TGTGCCAGCAGCCGTGGCGCGGGAAACACCATATATTTT.

The chain has TRBV10-2 and TRBJ2-3; unclear D gene. The CDR3 loop spans 13 amino acids. The V end was cut by 5 bases, the J end by 5 bases, with 11 bases between. Germline V gives CDR1 WSHSY, CDR2 SAAADI. CDR3 in amino acids: CASSHALGDTQYF. The CDR3 nucleotides are TGCGCCAGCAGTCACGCCCTAGGAGATACGCAGTATTTT.

The chain uses TRBV28 and TRBJ1-5, with D possibly matching TRBD1 (5 bases). V lost 7 bases to trimming and J lost 4 bases, with 17 bases between them. Germline assignment: CDR1 MDHEN and CDR2 SYDVKM. The CDR3 is made up of 15 amino acids. CDR3 protein: CASKEGPGINQPQHF. In DNA form, the CDR3 reads TGTGCCAGCAAGGAGGGACCAGGGATAAATCAGCCCCAGCATTTT.

This chain connects TRBV5-1 to TRBJ2-5, with a possible D match to TRBD1 (6 bases). There are 14 residues in the CDR3. Deletions cut 3 bases from V and 2 bases from J, with 11 bases between. The V gene's germline CDR1 is SGHRS and CDR2 YFSETQ. The CDR3 DNA is TGCGCCAGCAGCTCTAACAGGGTTCAAGAGACCCAGTACTTC. It codes for CASSSNRVQETQYF.

The chain joins TRBV28 to TRBJ2-7; D is undetermined. V was cut by 2 bases and J by 5 bases, with 10 bases left in between. The length of the CDR3 is 13 residues. CDR1 is MDHEN, CDR2 SYDVKM, per germline. The CDR3 sequence: CASSLRRIDEQYF. The CDR3 nucleotides are TGTGCCAGCAGTTTAAGACGGATCGACGAGCAGTACTTC.

The genes are TRBV6-5 and TRBJ1-1; 9 nucleotides line up with TRBD1. This CDR3 spans 14 amino acids. After removal of 6 bases from V and 7 bases from J, the junction contained 9 bases not matched to a gene. From germline, CDR1 is MNHEY and CDR2 SVGAGI. The CDR3 coding sequence is TGTGCCAGCAGGCTGGACAGGGGAGGAAATGAAGCTTTCTTT. This encodes CASRLDRGGNEAFF.

The gene calls are TRBV9 and TRBJ1-1, with a weak D call TRBD1 (5 bases). The germline V gene encodes CDR1 SGDLS and CDR2 YYNGEE. The CDR3 totals 14 residues. V dropped 4 bases and J dropped 0 bases, with 10 bases sitting between them. Here the CDR3 DNA reads TGTGCCAGCAGCTACTCGGGGGTGAACACTGAAGCTTTCTTT. Its protein is CASSYSGVNTEAFF.

This chain joins TRBV7-9 and TRBJ2-7, with D possibly being TRBD1 (5 bases). Germline CDR1 is SEHNR and CDR2 is FQNEAQ (reference sequence). V was clipped by 1 base and J by 9 bases, with 10 bases between them. The CDR3 loop spans 12 amino acids. The CDR3 spells CASSLGQTVQYF. Written as DNA, the CDR3 is TGTGCCAGCAGCTTAGGACAGACGGTGCAGTACTTC.

The chain joins TRBV2 to TRBJ1-1; D uncertain. Trimming removed 3 bases at V and 1 base at J, with 12 bases between. Germline loops: CDR1 SNHLY, CDR2 FYNNEI. The CDR3 has 15 amino acids. The CDR3 loop is CASSEEFTRNTEAFF. The CDR3 DNA reads as TGTGCCAGCAGTGAGGAGTTTACAAGGAACACTGAAGCTTTCTTT.

The V and J genes are TRBV19 and TRBJ2-5; D possibly matches TRBD1 or TRBD2 (6 bases each). CDR1 is LNHDA and CDR2 is SQIVND in the germline V gene (reference sequence). The CDR3 is 14 amino acids. V was trimmed by 3 bases and J by 5 bases, leaving 13 bases between them. The CDR3 sequence is CASSISGAGETQYF. CDR3 DNA sequence: TGTGCCAGTAGTATTTCAGGGGCGGGGGAGACCCAGTACTTC.

CDR3 DNA: TGTGCCAGCAGTTTCTCCTACGAGCAGTACTTC. This translates into CASSFSYEQYF. J is TRBJ2-7 and V is TRBV12-3 or TRBV12-4; D not certain. This CDR3 has 11 residues. V was clipped by 3 bases and J by 0 bases, with 0 bases between them.

This clone was detected only once. The chain uses TRBV4-2 and TRBJ2-7, with a tentative D call TRBD2 (6 bases). The V gene's germline CDR1 is LGHNA and CDR2 YNFKEQ. There are 16 residues in the CDR3. The ends were cut back, 1 base at V and 1 base at J, with 14 bases in the middle. The CDR3 loop is CASSQGGGKGSYEQYF. The CDR3 region has the DNA TGTGCCAGCAGCCAAGGGGGCGGGAAGGGTTCCTACGAGCAGTACTTC.

The gene calls are TRBV5-6 and TRBJ1-4; possibly TRBD1 for D (5 bases). V lost 0 bases to trimming and J lost 11 bases, with 8 bases between them. From germline, CDR1 is SGHDT and CDR2 YYEEEE. CDR3 length: 12 residues. The CDR3 loop reads CASSLAGGKLFF. The CDR3 nucleotides read TGTGCCAGCAGCTTGGCCGGGGGGAAACTGTTTTTT.

The J gene is TRBJ2-1, the V gene TRBV5-1; 9 bases line up with TRBD2. The CDR3 has 18 residues. Germline CDR1 reads SGHRS; CDR2 reads YFSETQ. J gave up 9 bases and V 3 bases, and 19 bases lay outside the gene matches. CDR3 coding DNA: TGCGCCAGCAGCTCCCGTCTGAGTGGCGGGAGGGCCTTTGGTGAGCAGTTCTTC. This sequence encodes CASSSRLSGGRAFGEQFF.